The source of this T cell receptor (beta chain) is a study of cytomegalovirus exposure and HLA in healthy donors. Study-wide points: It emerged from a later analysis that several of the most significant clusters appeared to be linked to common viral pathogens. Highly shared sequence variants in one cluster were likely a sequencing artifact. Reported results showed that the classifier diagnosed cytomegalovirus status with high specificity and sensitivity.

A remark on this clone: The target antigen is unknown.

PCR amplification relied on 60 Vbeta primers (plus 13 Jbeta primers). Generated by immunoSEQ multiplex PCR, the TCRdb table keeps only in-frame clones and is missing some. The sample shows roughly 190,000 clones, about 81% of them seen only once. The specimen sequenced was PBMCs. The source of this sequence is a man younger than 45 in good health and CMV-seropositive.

CDR3 coding DNA: TGTGCCAGCAGTTTCGGCAATCAGCCCCAGCATTTT. This sequence encodes CASSFGNQPQHF. The rearrangement uses TRBV28 and TRBJ1-5; D not resolved. In germline, CDR1 is MDHEN, CDR2 SYDVKM. The V end lost 3 bases, the J end lost 2 bases, and 2 bases lay between the germline ends. The CDR3 length is 12 residues.